Shown below are 4 T cell receptor beta chains from a single sample sequenced in a study of OX40 agonist ivuxolimab in advanced cancers. Sequenced by immunoSEQ multiplex PCR; TCRdb stores in-frame clones only, minus some. The sample comprises tens of thousands of clones, approximately 86% of which are singletons, and 2.8% rests with the top ten. The sample in question was CD4+ or CD8+ T cells sorted from blood, obtained in a trial of the OX40 agonist ivuxolimab. The receptors stem from an adult with an advanced solid tumor such as melanoma, head and neck, liver or kidney cancer.

DNA of the CDR3: TGTGCCAGTTTAGAGGAGGGTTACACCGGGGAGCTGTTTTTT. Amino acids: CASLEEGYTGELFF. This chain uses TRBV19 with TRBJ2-2; D might be TRBD2 (6 bases). V gave up 8 bases and J gave up 3 bases, with 13 bases separating them. Germline V gene sequence: CDR1 LNHDA, CDR2 SQIVND (reference sequence). The CDR3 loop spans 14 amino acids.

This clone has a single count. The V call is TRBV11-1, the J call TRBJ2-3; TRBD2 matches 8 bases. CDR1 and CDR2 from the germline V gene are SGHAT and FQDESV (reference sequence). This CDR3 has 17 residues. V lost 5 bases and J lost 2; bases outside the gene matches: 12. This CDR3 is CASSQRAGLVFTDTQYF. The CDR3 DNA reads TGTGCCAGCAGCCAAAGGGCGGGACTAGTTTTCACAGATACGCAGTATTTT.

The chain links TRBV27 to TRBJ2-3; maybe TRBD1 (6 bases). The CDR3 runs to 16 residues. Germline V lookup: CDR1 MNHEY, CDR2 SMNVEV (reference sequence). Trimming stripped 2 bases from V and 9 bases from J, with 21 bases between. Written as DNA, the CDR3 is TGTGCCAGCAGTTTAATAGGGGGAGTCCTGCCGGAGACGCAGTATTTT. Translated, it gives CASSLIGGVLPETQYF.

The CDR3 nucleotides read TGTGCCTGGACACTCGGGACAGAGCCGTATGGCTACACCTTC. Translation: CAWTLGTEPYGYTF. The chain carries TRBV30 and TRBJ1-2, with TRBD1 matching over 7 bases. The germline CDR1 and CDR2 sequences are GTSNPN and SVGIG (reference sequence). Trimming cost V 4 bases and J 5 bases; bases outside gene matches: 10. The CDR3 contains 14 residues.